The 21 T cell receptor beta chains below all came from one sample that was sequenced in a study of T cell repertoires in cytomegalovirus infection. In TCRdb, the reads were re-called with MiXCR into one record per CDR3 protein. The sample consists of over 300,000 distinct CDR3 sequences, 9% to 9.5% of them appearing once. Input material: PBMCs. These receptor sequences come from a human donor in good health (CMV status not recorded). Some clones in this sample may be carry-over from other donors' samples.

This clonotype was seen ten or more times. This chain joins TRBV7-2 and TRBJ2-3; D remains unclear. Germline V CDR1 and CDR2: SGHTA, FQGNSA. V lost 1 base, J lost 7 bases, and 15 bases lay in between. The CDR3 covers 15 residues. DNA for the CDR3: TGTGCCAGCAGCTTAGGATCTCAGTCGGGTCATACGCAGTATTTT. Its protein is CASSLGSQSGHTQYF.

This clonotype has at least ten counts. The chain uses TRBV28 and TRBJ1-1, with TRBD1 as a possible D gene (5 bases). CDR3 length: 14 residues. Germline assignment: CDR1 MDHEN and CDR2 SYDVKM. V shed 3 bases and J shed 3 bases, with 11 bases lying between them. CDR3 in DNA: TGTGCCAGCAGTTTGATAAGGGGCGACACTGAAGCTTTCTTT. This encodes CASSLIRGDTEAFF.

This clonotype was detected many times. V is TRBV7-2 and J is TRBJ2-2; TRBD2 agrees at 7 bases. V was pared by 3 bases and J by 5 bases, with 6 bases of the junction left unmatched. This CDR3 comprises 15 residues. Germline V gene lookup returns CDR1 SGHTA and CDR2 FQGNSA. This CDR3 is CASSLSAGETGELFF. For the CDR3, the DNA is TGTGCCAGCAGCTTGTCGGCGGGAGAGACCGGGGAGCTGTTTTTT.

This clonotype appeared many times. The chain joins TRBV7-2 to TRBJ2-5; D is perhaps TRBD1 or TRBD2 (5 bases each). CDR1 is SGHTA and CDR2 is FQGNSA in the germline V gene. This CDR3 region has 12 residues. Trimming removed 5 bases at V and 7 bases at J, with 11 bases between. The CDR3 sequence: CASSIIGGTQYF. CDR3 sequence (DNA): TGTGCCAGCAGCATAATTGGGGGGACCCAGTACTTC.

The V gene is TRBV27, the J gene TRBJ1-6; no clear D gene. The CDR3 is 16 amino acids. Germline V gives CDR1 MNHEY, CDR2 SMNVEV (reference sequence). Trimming removed 3 bases at V and 0 bases at J, with 9 bases between. CDR3: CASSLISNSYNSPLHF. The CDR3 region has the DNA TGTGCCAGCAGTTTGATCTCCAACTCCTATAATTCACCCCTCCACTTT.

This clonotype was detected only a few times. The genes are TRBV6-6 and TRBJ1-4; a weak D match, TRBD1 (5 bases). V lost 4 bases, J lost 4 bases, and 16 bases lay in between. In germline, CDR1 is MNHNY, CDR2 SVGAGI (reference sequence). This CDR3 spans 16 amino acids. CDR3 sequence: CASSLLPGRDNEKLFF. In DNA form, the CDR3 reads TGTGCCAGCAGTTTGTTGCCGGGACGGGATAATGAAAAACTGTTTTTT.

In its sample, this clonotype was seen a few times. CDR3 sequence reads: CSAILVEQFF. The CDR3 region has the DNA TGCAGTGCTATTCTAGTAGAGCAGTTCTTC. This rearrangement joins TRBV20-1 to TRBJ2-1; D not resolved. CDR1 and CDR2 (germline): DFQATT, SNEGSKA (reference sequence). CDR3 length: 10 residues. V dropped 4 bases and J dropped 10 bases, with 8 bases sitting between them.

Remarks on this clonotype: A read error may be the cause here, since a much bigger clone is one base away. V and J are TRBV7-4 and TRBJ2-7; the D is unclear. Trimming left V 4 bases short and J 2 bases short, with 3 bases between. CDR3 length: 11 amino acids. In germline, CDR1 is SGHVT, CDR2 SQSDAQ. In nucleotides, the CDR3 is TGTGCCAGCAGCTACGCCTACGAGCAGTACTTC. It yields the protein CASSYAYEQYF.

V usage is TRBV6-5 and J usage is TRBJ2-7; the D gene is possibly TRBD1 (6 bases). Germline CDR1 is MNHEY and CDR2 is SVGAGI. The V end was cut by 2 bases, the J end by 2 bases, with 16 bases between. The CDR3 contains 16 residues. CDR3 protein: CASSYGGRGHTYEQYF. As DNA, the CDR3 is TGTGCCAGCAGTTACGGTGGCAGGGGCCACACCTACGAGCAGTACTTC.

This clonotype was observed at least ten times. V gene TRBV19 combines with J gene TRBJ2-5, with D possibly being TRBD1 (6 bases). Germline V gives CDR1 LNHDA, CDR2 SQIVND (reference sequence). The CDR3 covers 13 residues. V was pared by 6 bases and J by 4 bases, with 12 bases between. The CDR3 sequence is CASSNTGRETQYF. The CDR3 nucleotides read TGTGCCAGTAGCAATACAGGGAGAGAGACCCAGTACTTC.

This clonotype showed up just a few times. The chain recombines TRBV10-3 with TRBJ2-7; possible D gene TRBD1, 5 bases. The germline V and J ends were trimmed by 7 bases and 2 bases, with 6 bases remaining between them. This CDR3 has 11 residues. Germline CDR1 reads ENHRY; CDR2 reads SYGVKD. The CDR3 coding sequence is TGTGCCATCAAAGGGGCCTACGAGCAGTACTTC. Its protein is CAIKGAYEQYF.

This clonotype has a count of ten or more. This CDR3 is CASSTETPRALHF. The CDR3 bases are TGTGCCAGCAGCACAGAGACACCCCGAGCCCTCCACTTT. The chain links TRBV7-2 to TRBJ1-6; D is ambiguous. The CDR3 covers 13 residues. V gave up 5 bases and J gave up 14 bases, with 16 bases separating them. CDR1 is SGHTA and CDR2 is FQGNSA in the germline V gene.

The table lists this clonotype with many counts. The V call is TRBV7-9, the J call TRBJ2-7, with 10 bases matching TRBD1. The germline V gene encodes CDR1 SEHNR and CDR2 FQNEAQ (reference sequence). J gave up 0 bases and V 1 base, and 6 bases lay outside the gene matches. This CDR3 has 17 amino acids. The CDR3 loop reads CASSLEDRGKPSYEQYF. The CDR3 DNA follows: TGTGCCAGCAGCTTAGAGGACAGGGGGAAACCCTCCTACGAGCAGTACTTC.

The table lists this clonotype with many counts. The rearrangement joins TRBV7-9 to TRBJ1-2, with TRBD1 matching over 8 bases. J gave up 6 bases and V 6 bases, and 9 bases lay outside the gene matches. CDR1 and CDR2 (germline): SEHNR, FQNEAQ (reference sequence). The CDR3 extends over 14 amino acids. CDR3 in amino acids: CASSPRDRTHGYTF. The CDR3 DNA reads as TGTGCCAGCAGTCCACGGGACAGGACACATGGCTACACCTTC.

This clonotype was detected ten times or more. The chain employs TRBV7-6 and TRBJ2-5; no definite D call. Trimming pared 3 bases from V and 0 bases from J, leaving 5 bases between. In germline, CDR1 is SGHVS, CDR2 FNYEAQ. The CDR3 length is 13 residues. The CDR3 sequence is CASSFRHQETQYF. Here the CDR3 DNA reads TGTGCCAGCAGCTTTCGGCACCAAGAGACCCAGTACTTC. Full variable domain (rest looked up from reference TRBV7-6 and TRBJ2-5): GAGVSQSPRYKVTKRGQDVALRCDPISGHVSLYWYRQALGQGPEFLTYFNYEAQQDKSGLPNDRFSAERPEGSISTLTIQRTEQRDSAMYRCASSFRHQETQYFGPGTRLLVL.

The chain combines TRBV25-1 with TRBJ2-2; D is tentatively TRBD1 or TRBD2 (6 bases each). V was pared by 3 bases and J by 0 bases, with 8 bases between. CDR3 length: 15 amino acids. Germline loops: CDR1 MGHDK, CDR2 SYGVNS. The DNA of the CDR3 is TGTGCCAGCAGTGAGGAGGGGGCGAACACCGGGGAGCTGTTTTTT. Its translation: CASSEEGANTGELFF.

This clonotype appeared a few times. V and J are TRBV7-9 and TRBJ2-7; D may be TRBD1 (6 bases). Germline V gene data show CDR1 as SEHNR and CDR2 as FQNEAQ (reference sequence). The CDR3 is 13 residues long. The germline V and J ends were trimmed by 3 bases and 7 bases, with 13 bases remaining between them. CDR3: CASSFLGAREQYF. The CDR3 region has the DNA TGTGCCAGCAGCTTTTTGGGGGCGCGTGAGCAGTACTTC.

This clonotype was seen ten or more times. The chain employs TRBV4-1 and TRBJ1-1; D not certain. The CDR3 sequence is 11 residues long. The V gene lost 2 bases and the J gene lost 2 bases, with 0 bases spanning the gap. Germline V CDR1 and CDR2: MGHRA, YSYEKL. The CDR3 region is CASSQNTEAFF. The CDR3 region has the DNA TGCGCCAGCAGCCAAAACACTGAAGCTTTCTTT.

J is TRBJ2-7 and V is TRBV19; D gene unclear. The CDR3 has 14 amino acids. The V gene's germline CDR1 is LNHDA and CDR2 SQIVND (reference sequence). V shed 3 bases and J shed 7 bases, with 16 bases lying between them. The CDR3 sequence: CASSISARGEEQYF. Here the CDR3 DNA reads TGTGCCAGTAGTATCTCCGCAAGAGGTGAGGAGCAGTACTTC.

This clonotype was counted only a few times. The rearrangement uses TRBV24-1 and TRBJ2-1; possibly TRBD2 for D (5 bases). With 3 bases removed from V and 6 bases from J, the gap between germline ends came to 11 bases. Germline CDR1 is KGHDR and CDR2 is SFDVKD. The CDR3 spans 14 residues. In nucleotides, the CDR3 is TGTGCCACCAGTGATCCTACTAGTCCCAATGAGCAGTTCTTC. Translation: CATSDPTSPNEQFF.

The sample holds a few counts of this clonotype. The DNA for the CDR3 is TGTGCCAGCGAAGACCTAGGCGGGACCAACTACGAGCAGTACTTC. Its protein is CASEDLGGTNYEQYF. The chain employs TRBV6-2 or TRBV6-3 and TRBJ2-7; D is possibly TRBD2 (6 bases). Germline CDR1 is MNHEY and CDR2 is SVGEGT. The CDR3 has 15 amino acids. Trimming cost V 8 bases and J 3 bases, with 20 bases left between them.